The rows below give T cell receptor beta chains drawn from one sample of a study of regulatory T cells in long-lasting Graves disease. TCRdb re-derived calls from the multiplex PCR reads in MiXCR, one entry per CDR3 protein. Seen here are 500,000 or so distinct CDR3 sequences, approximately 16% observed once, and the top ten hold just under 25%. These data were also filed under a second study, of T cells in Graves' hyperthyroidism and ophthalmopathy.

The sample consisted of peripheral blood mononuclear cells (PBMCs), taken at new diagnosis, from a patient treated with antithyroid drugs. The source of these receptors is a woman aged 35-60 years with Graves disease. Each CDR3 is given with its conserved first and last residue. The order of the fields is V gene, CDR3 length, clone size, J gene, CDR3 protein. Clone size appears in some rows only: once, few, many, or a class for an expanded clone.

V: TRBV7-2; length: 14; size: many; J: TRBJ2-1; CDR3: CASSLDVPWNEQFF
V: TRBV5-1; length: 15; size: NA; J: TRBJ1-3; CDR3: CASTMEGAHGNTIYF
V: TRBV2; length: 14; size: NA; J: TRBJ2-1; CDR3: CAIRDGAVSHEQFF
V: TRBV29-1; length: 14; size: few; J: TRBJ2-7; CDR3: CSAHPGGTGNEQYF
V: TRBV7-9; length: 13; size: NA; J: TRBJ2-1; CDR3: CASSPLGDNEQFF
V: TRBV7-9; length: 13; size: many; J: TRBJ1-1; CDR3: CASSLTRNTEAFF
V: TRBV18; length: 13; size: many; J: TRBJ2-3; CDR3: CASSNGPTDTQYF
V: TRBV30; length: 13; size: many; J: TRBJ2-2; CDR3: CAWSTRWAGELFF
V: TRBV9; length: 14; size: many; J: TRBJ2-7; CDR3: CASSFDRAGYEQYF
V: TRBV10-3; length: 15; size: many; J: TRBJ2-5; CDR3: CAISAGGSGRETQYF
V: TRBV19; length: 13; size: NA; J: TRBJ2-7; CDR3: CASSDRQHYEQYF
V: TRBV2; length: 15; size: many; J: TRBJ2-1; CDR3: CASSEVGSSYNEQFF
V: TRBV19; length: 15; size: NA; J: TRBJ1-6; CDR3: CASSLSPGGSSPLHF
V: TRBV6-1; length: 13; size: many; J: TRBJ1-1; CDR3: CASRVKGNTEAFF
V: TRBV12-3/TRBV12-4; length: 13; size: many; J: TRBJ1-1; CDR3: CASSVLGNAEAFF
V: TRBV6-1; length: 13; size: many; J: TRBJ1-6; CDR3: CASRGQNVDPLHF
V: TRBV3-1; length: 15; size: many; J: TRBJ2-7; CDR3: CASSQGTMGSYEQYF
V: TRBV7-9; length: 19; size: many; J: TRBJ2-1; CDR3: CASSLSLAGGPLNYNEQFF
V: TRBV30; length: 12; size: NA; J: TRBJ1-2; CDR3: CAWSVSAFGYTF
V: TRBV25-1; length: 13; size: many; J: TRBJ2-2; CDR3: CASSDRNTGELFF
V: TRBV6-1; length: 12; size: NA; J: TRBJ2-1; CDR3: CASQGGGNEQFF
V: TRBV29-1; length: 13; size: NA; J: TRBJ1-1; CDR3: CSVGGQGPTEAFF
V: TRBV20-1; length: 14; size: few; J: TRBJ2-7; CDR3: CSARMGTASYEQYF
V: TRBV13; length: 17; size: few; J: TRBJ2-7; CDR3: CASSVGAGTMGSREQYF